This T cell receptor beta chain appears in the sequencing data of a study of post-analysis software for immune sequencing data. Study as a whole: The study covered relapsing-remitting, secondary progressive and progressive-relapsing courses of multiple sclerosis.

This clonotype turned up a few times. Its target is unknown. Whole-study findings and limits: F measure grouped same-batch samples tightly together.

Incorporated into the TCR beta cDNA libraries were unique molecular identifiers, which served to reduce PCR and sequencing biases. TCRdb fed the PCR reads into MiXCR, producing one record per CDR3 protein. In the table there are about 380,000 distinct CDR3 sequences, roughly 35% of which are singletons. The specimen was blood. This clonotype was obtained from a girl aged 5-17 years with multiple sclerosis.

Here the CDR3 DNA reads TGTGCCAGCAGCTTAGCGCTAGGGACTAGCGGATACTACGAGCAGTACTTC. Protein product: CASSLALGTSGYYEQYF. The chain is built from TRBV7-2 and TRBJ2-7; 11 bases agree with TRBD2. The CDR3 runs to 17 residues. The ends lost 0 bases at V and 3 bases at J; junction bases unmatched: 7. The V gene's germline CDR1 is SGHTA and CDR2 FQGNSA.